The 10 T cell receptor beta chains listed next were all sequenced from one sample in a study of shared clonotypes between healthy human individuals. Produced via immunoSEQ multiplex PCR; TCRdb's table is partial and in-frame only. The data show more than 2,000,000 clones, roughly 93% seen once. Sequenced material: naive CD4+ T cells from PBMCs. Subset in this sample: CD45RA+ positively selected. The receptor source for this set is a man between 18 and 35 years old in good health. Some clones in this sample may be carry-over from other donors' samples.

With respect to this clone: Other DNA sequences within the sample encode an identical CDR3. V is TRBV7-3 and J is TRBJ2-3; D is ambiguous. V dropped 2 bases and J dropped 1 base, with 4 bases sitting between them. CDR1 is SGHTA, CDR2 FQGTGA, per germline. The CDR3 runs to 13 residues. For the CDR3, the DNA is TGTGCCAGCAGCTTATTGGGCACAGATACGCAGTATTTT. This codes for CASSLLGTDTQYF. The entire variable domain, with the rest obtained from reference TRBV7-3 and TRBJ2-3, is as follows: GAGVSQTPSNKVTEKGKYVELRCDPISGHTALYWYRQSLGQGPEFLIYFQGTGAADDSGLPNDRFFAVRPEGSVSTLKIQRTERGDSAVYLCASSLLGTDTQYFGPGTRLTVL.

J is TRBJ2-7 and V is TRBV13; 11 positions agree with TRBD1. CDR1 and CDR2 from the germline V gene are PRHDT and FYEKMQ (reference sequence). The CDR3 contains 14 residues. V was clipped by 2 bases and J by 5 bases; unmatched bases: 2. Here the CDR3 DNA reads TGTGCCAGCAGCTTAAGGACAGGGGGCAACGAGCAGTACTTC. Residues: CASSLRTGGNEQYF.

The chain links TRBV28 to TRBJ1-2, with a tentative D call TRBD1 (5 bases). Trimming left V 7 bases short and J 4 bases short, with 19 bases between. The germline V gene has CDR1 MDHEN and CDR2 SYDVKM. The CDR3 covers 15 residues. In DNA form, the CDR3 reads TGTGCCAGCAAACCCAGAGTCGGGGGGACCTATGGCTACACCTTC. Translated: CASKPRVGGTYGYTF.

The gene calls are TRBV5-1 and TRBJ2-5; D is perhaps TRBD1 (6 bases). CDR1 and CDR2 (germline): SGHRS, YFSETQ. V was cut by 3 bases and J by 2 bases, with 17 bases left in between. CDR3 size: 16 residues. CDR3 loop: CASSSGRTVDQETQYF. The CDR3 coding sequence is TGCGCCAGCAGCTCTGGAAGGACAGTAGATCAAGAGACCCAGTACTTC. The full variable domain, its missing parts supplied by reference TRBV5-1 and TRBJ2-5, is KAGVTQTPRYLIKTRGQQVTLSCSPISGHRSVSWYQQTPGQGLQFLFEYFSETQRNKGNFPGRFSGRQFSNSRSEMNVSTLELGDSALYLCASSSGRTVDQETQYFGPGTRLLVL.

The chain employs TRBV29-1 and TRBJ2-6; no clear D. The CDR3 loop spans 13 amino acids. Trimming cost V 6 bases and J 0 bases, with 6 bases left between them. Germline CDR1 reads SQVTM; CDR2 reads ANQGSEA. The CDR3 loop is CSVGFSGANVLTF. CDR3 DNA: TGCAGCGTAGGGTTCTCTGGGGCCAACGTCCTGACTTTC. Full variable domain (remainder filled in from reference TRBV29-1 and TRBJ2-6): SAVISQKPSRDICQRGTSLTIQCQVDSQVTMMFWYRQQPGQSLTLIATANQGSEATYESGFVIDKFPISRPNLTFSTLTVSNMSPEDSSIYLCSVGFSGANVLTFGAGSRLTVL.

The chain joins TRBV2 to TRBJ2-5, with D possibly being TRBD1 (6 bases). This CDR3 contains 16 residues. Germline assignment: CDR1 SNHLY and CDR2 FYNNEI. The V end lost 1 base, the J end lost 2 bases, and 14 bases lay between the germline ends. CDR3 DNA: TGTGCCAGCAGTGAAGTTCAGGGGATACGACAAGAGACCCAGTACTTC. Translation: CASSEVQGIRQETQYF.

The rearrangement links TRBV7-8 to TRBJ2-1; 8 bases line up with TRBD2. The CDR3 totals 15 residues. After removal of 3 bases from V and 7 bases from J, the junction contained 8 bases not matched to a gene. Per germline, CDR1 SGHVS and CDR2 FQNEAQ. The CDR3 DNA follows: TGTGCCAGCAGCTTTGGTAGAAGCGGGGGAAATGAGCAGTTCTTC. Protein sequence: CASSFGRSGGNEQFF.

The CDR3 loop is CASSYSGRARGELFF. The CDR3 DNA sequence: TGTGCCAGCAGCTATAGCGGGAGGGCCAGGGGGGAGCTGTTTTTT. The chain couples TRBV28 to TRBJ2-2; 11 nucleotides match TRBD2. Germline V gene data show CDR1 as MDHEN and CDR2 as SYDVKM. Trimming cost V 6 bases and J 8 bases; bases outside gene matches: 8. The CDR3 has 15 amino acids.

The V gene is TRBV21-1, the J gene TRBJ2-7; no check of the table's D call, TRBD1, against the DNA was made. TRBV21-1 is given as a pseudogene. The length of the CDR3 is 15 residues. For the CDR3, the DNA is TGTGCCAGCAGAAAGGACAGGACTTACTCCTACGAGCAGTACTTC. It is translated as CASRKDRTYSYEQYF.

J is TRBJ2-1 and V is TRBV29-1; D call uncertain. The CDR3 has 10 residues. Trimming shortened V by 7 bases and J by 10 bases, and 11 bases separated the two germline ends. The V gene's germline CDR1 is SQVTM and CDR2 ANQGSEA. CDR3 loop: CSGRLYEQFF. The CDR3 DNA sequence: TGCAGCGGAAGACTCTACGAGCAGTTCTTC.